These T cell receptor beta chains were read from a single sample in a study of Graves' ophthalmopathy and Graves' hyperthyroidism. MiXCR, run by TCRdb on the multiplex PCR reads, gives a single entry per CDR3 protein. The data show about 620,000 distinct CDR3 sequences, with 22% seen just once and 7.1% held by the top ten. Material: peripheral blood. The receptors here all came from a woman under 30 with stable Graves' hyperthyroidism. Some clones in this sample may be carry-over from other donors' samples. The CDR3 runs from the conserved cysteine through the conserved F or W. Fields, in order: J gene, V gene, D gene, clone size, CDR3 protein, CDR3 DNA. A D gene is named only where the DNA matches it firmly. Clone size is stated in some rows and not others, as once, few, many or a class when expanded.

TRBJ1-1,TRBV5-1,-,many,CASSLDLTEAFF,TGCGCCAGCAGCTTGGATCTCACTGAAGCTTTCTTT
TRBJ2-2,TRBV29-1,TRBD1,many,CSGGDREHGELFF,TGCAGCGGAGGGGACAGGGAGCACGGGGAGCTGTTTTTT
TRBJ2-7,TRBV7-2,-,few,CASSLGPPAPYEQYF,TGTGCCAGCAGCTTAGGGCCCCCAGCCCCCTACGAGCAGTACTTC
TRBJ2-2,TRBV4-2,TRBD1,few,CASSQDWTGNTGELFF,TGTGCCAGCAGCCAAGATTGGACAGGAAACACCGGGGAGCTGTTTTTT
TRBJ1-5,TRBV3-1,-,-,CASSQGGARKPQHF,TGTGCCAGCAGCCAAGGGGGGGCGAGGAAGCCCCAGCATTTT
TRBJ1-6,TRBV15,-,many,CATSREKGESPLHF,TGTGCCACCAGCAGAGAGAAGGGAGAATCACCCCTCCACTTT
TRBJ1-2,TRBV3-1,-,many,CASSRSRSDYGYTF,TGTGCCAGCAGCCGCTCCCGATCGGACTATGGCTACACCTTC
TRBJ1-1,TRBV7-8,-,many,CASSRDPDTEAFF,TGTGCCAGCAGTAGGGACCCGGACACTGAAGCTTTCTTT
TRBJ2-7,TRBV9,TRBD1,many,CASSPRPGQGRGYEQYF,TGTGCCAGCAGCCCCCGACCTGGACAGGGCCGAGGATACGAGCAGTACTTC
TRBJ1-5,TRBV5-1,-,few,CASSDGAGDQPQHF,TGCGCCAGCAGCGACGGGGCAGGGGATCAGCCCCAGCATTTT
TRBJ2-5,TRBV19,-,few,CAAKMETQYF,TGTGCCGCAAAGATGGAGACCCAGTACTTC
TRBJ2-7,TRBV11-2,TRBD2,-,CASSSLLAGGNEQYF,TGTGCCAGCAGCTCCCTACTAGCGGGGGGAAACGAGCAGTACTTC
TRBJ2-4,TRBV7-8,-,many,CASSLSGRGNIQYF,TGTGCCAGCAGCTTATCCGGAAGGGGAAACATTCAGTACTTC
TRBJ2-7,TRBV10-3,TRBD1,many,CAINHPGQGSYEQYF,TGTGCCATCAACCACCCCGGACAGGGATCCTACGAGCAGTACTTC
TRBJ1-5,TRBV6-5,TRBD1,many,CASSQDRGRQPQHF,TGTGCCAGCAGCCAAGACAGGGGTCGCCAGCCCCAGCATTTT
TRBJ1-2,TRBV7-9,-,few,CASSLPGSNYGYTF,TGTGCCAGCAGCTTGCCCGGGTCTAACTATGGCTACACCTTC
TRBJ2-5,TRBV19,-,-,CASSIPRGTQYF,TGTGCCAGTAGTATCCCCAGGGGGACCCAGTACTTC
TRBJ2-7,TRBV20-1,-,many,CSAAGAQYEQYF,TGCAGTGCTGCCGGGGCACAATACGAGCAGTACTTC
TRBJ1-1,TRBV11-2,-,many,CASRGDLSAEAFF,TGTGCCAGCAGGGGTGATCTAAGCGCTGAAGCTTTCTTT
TRBJ1-5,TRBV12-3/TRBV12-4,-,many,CASSFGQGLGNQPQHF,TGTGCCAGCAGTTTCGGTCAGGGACTTGGCAATCAGCCCCAGCATTTT
TRBJ1-1,TRBV11-2,-,-,CASSLPRTEAFF,TGTGCCAGCAGCTTACCCCGCACCGAAGCTTTCTTT
TRBJ2-7,TRBV13,TRBD1,-,CASSLWGTGSYEQYF,TGTGCCAGCAGCTTATGGGGGACAGGGTCCTACGAGCAGTACTTC
TRBJ1-6,TRBV12-3/TRBV12-4,TRBD1,-,CASSLSTGSSPLHF,TGTGCCAGCAGTTTATCGACAGGGTCCTCACCCCTCCACTTT
TRBJ2-7,TRBV2,-,-,CASKTRWGEQYF,TGTGCCAGCAAGACACGGTGGGGCGAGCAGTACTTC
TRBJ1-5,TRBV7-2,-,-,CASSLYVYSNQPQHF,TGTGCCAGCAGCTTATACGTTTATAGCAATCAGCCCCAGCATTTT
TRBJ2-7,TRBV6-2/TRBV6-3,TRBD1,many,CASRGRTGNYEQYF,TGTGCCAGCCGTGGGAGGACAGGGAACTACGAGCAGTACTTC
TRBJ1-1,TRBV6-1,-,-,CASRTTANTEAFF,TGCGCCAGCAGAACGACAGCGAACACTGAAGCTTTCTTT
TRBJ2-7,TRBV12-5,-,many,CASGPQVSGEQYF,TGTGCTAGTGGTCCCCAGGTGTCAGGGGAGCAGTACTTC
TRBJ1-1,TRBV5-8,-,many,CASSSRRTPHLMNTEAFF,TGTGCCAGCAGCTCCAGACGGACTCCCCATTTGATGAACACTGAAGCTTTCTTT